The T cell receptor (beta chain) described here comes from a study of T-cell reconstitution after alpha-beta-depleted transplantation in children. Unique molecular identifiers were used to barcode this TCRbeta library. TCRdb used MiXCR to reprocess the PCR reads, holding one entry per CDR3 protein. The sample records hundreds of thousands of distinct CDR3 sequences, under 15% being singletons. This clonotype was recorded a few times. Its antigen is undetermined. V shed 5 bases and J 4 bases; nucleotides not matched to a gene: 11. The V gene's germline CDR1 is MDHEN and CDR2 SYDVKM. The CDR3 has 15 residues. General study points: Surviving recipient T cells and thymic progenitors accounted for the high day-60 TCRbeta diversity observed in some patients. Reported findings indicate that, about two months after transplant, alpha-beta T cells came from several hundred expanded clones, which were derived from non-depleted graft cells.

The source was PBMCs, mostly from graft donor cells, collected 360 days after TCRalphabeta/CD19-depleted stem cell transplant. This clonotype was obtained from a male patient between 10 and 17 years old who had a stem cell transplant for acute myeloid leukemia, so the T cells may come from the graft donor. This chain joins TRBV28 and TRBJ2-7, with TRBD2 matching over 7 bases. CDR3 nucleotides: TGTGCCAGCAGTCTCCCAACTAGCGCAATATACGAGCAGTACTTC. The encoded protein is CASSLPTSAIYEQYF.